Presented here are 7 T cell receptor beta chains from one specimen sequenced in a study of shared clonotypes between healthy human individuals. Clones were sequenced by immunoSEQ multiplex PCR, and TCRdb holds only the in-frame ones, with some missing. Of about 2.4 million clones in the sample, approximately 94% were seen once. Sequences were obtained from naive CD4+ T cells from PBMCs. Noted subset: CD45RA+ positively selected. Receptors originate from a man younger than 35 in good health. Some clones in this sample may be carry-over from other donors' samples.

This chain joins TRBV7-9 and TRBJ2-5, with D possibly TRBD2 on 5 matching bases. Per germline, CDR1 SEHNR and CDR2 FQNEAQ (reference sequence). The V end lost 1 base, the J end lost 5 bases, and 8 bases lay between the germline ends. The CDR3 is made up of 13 amino acids. CDR3 sequence reads: CASSLGGYETQYF. The CDR3 coding sequence is TGTGCCAGCAGCTTAGGAGGGTACGAGACCCAGTACTTC. Drawing the rest from reference TRBV7-9 and TRBJ2-5, the complete variable domain is DTGVSQNPRHKITKRGQNVTFRCDPISEHNRLYWYRQTLGQGPEFLTYFQNEAQLEKSRLLSDRFSAERPKGSFSTLEIQRTEQGDSAMYLCASSLGGYETQYFGPGTRLLVL.

The genes are TRBV5-1 and TRBJ2-5, with D perhaps matching TRBD1 (6 bases). Germline V gene lookup returns CDR1 SGHRS and CDR2 YFSETQ. Trimming left V 7 bases short and J 4 bases short, with 23 bases between. This CDR3 has 16 residues. CDR3 DNA: TGCGCCAGCCGAGAGCTCAGGGGAGCTTTGGGAGAGACCCAGTACTTC. Its protein product is CASRELRGALGETQYF.

The rearrangement uses TRBV9 and TRBJ2-1; weak D call: TRBD2 (6 bases). Trimming took off 4 bases at V and 11 bases at J, with 16 bases between the two ends. This CDR3 comprises 13 residues. Looked up from germline, CDR1 is SGDLS and CDR2 is YYNGEE. The CDR3 protein is CASSSRGDSKQFF. CDR3 DNA sequence: TGTGCCAGCAGCTCCCGAGGGGACTCTAAGCAGTTCTTC.

This rearrangement joins TRBV28 to TRBJ1-2, with D possibly TRBD1 on 6 matching bases. Trimming shortened V by 3 bases and J by 2 bases, and 10 bases separated the two germline ends. The CDR3 totals 14 residues. Germline CDR1 MDHEN, CDR2 SYDVKM. DNA for the CDR3: TGTGCCAGCAGTTTTTCTACAGGGAACTATGGCTACACCTTC. Protein sequence: CASSFSTGNYGYTF.

In the case of this clone: Other DNA sequences in the sample encode the same CDR3. The chain carries TRBV5-1 and TRBJ2-5, with a tentative D call TRBD1 (5 bases). CDR1 and CDR2 (germline): SGHRS, YFSETQ. Deletions cut 0 bases from V and 2 bases from J, with 8 bases between. The CDR3 length is 14 residues. The DNA for the CDR3 is TGCGCCAGCAGCTTGGACAGGACACAAGAGACCCAGTACTTC. This codes for CASSLDRTQETQYF.

The chain joins TRBV5-1 to TRBJ2-7; TRBD2 is a possible D gene (6 bases). The CDR3 is made up of 15 amino acids. Trimming cost V 1 base and J 0 bases, with 11 bases left between them. Germline-derived CDR1 and CDR2 are SGHRS and YFSETQ. Here the CDR3 DNA reads TGCGCCAGCAGCTTGAGAGGCGGGGCCTCCTACGAGCAGTACTTC. Translation: CASSLRGGASYEQYF.

The gene calls are TRBV5-8 and TRBJ1-2, with 9 bases lining up with TRBD1. The length of the CDR3 is 13 residues. V lost 4 bases, J lost 6 bases, and 4 bases stayed unmatched. Germline V gene data show CDR1 as SGHTS and CDR2 as YDEGEE. CDR3 coding DNA: TGTGCCAGCAGCCGGACAGGGGTGGATGGCTACACCTTC. This encodes CASSRTGVDGYTF.